This T cell receptor (beta chain) emerged from a study of monozygotic twins with inflammatory bowel disease. The V gene's germline CDR1 is SGHKS and CDR2 YYEKEE (reference sequence). This CDR3 has 13 residues. TCRdb re-called the 5' RACE reads and gives one entry per CDR3 protein, without DNA. Recorded for this sample: 310,000 or so distinct CDR3 sequences. The clonotype was recovered from a human donor with ulcerative colitis or Crohn's disease, or a healthy co-twin of an affected twin (not recorded which). Sequenced input: blood. V is TRBV5-5 and J is TRBJ2-1. The CDR3 here is CASSLDQSNEQFF.